These T cell receptor beta chains were read from a single sample in a study of Ad26.COV2.S vaccination and SARS-CoV-2 variants. Using immunoSEQ multiplex PCR, the repertoire was profiled, and TCRdb retains in-frame clones only, with some absent. The sample records around 340,000 clones, 75% to 90% being singletons. The specimen comprised peripheral blood, sampled in a trial of Ad26.COV2.S vaccine versus placebo. The source is a person between 18 and 60 years old who received the Ad26.COV2.S COVID-19 vaccine or a placebo. Each CDR3 is given without its conserved first and last residue. The order of the fields is D gene, J gene, V gene, CDR3 protein. D genes are given only for firm matches.

NA | TRBJ2-4 | TRBV6-2/TRBV6-3 | ASSWGDIQY
NA | TRBJ2-5 | TRBV7-9 | ASSLSYGEIEETQY
NA | TRBJ2-5 | TRBV30 | AWSTIQETQY
TRBD1 | TRBJ1-5 | TRBV25-1 | ASRGTGVNQPQH
TRBD2 | TRBJ2-1 | TRBV7-3 | ASSPLPGTINNEQF
TRBD2 | TRBJ2-2 | TRBV4-3 | ASSQGLAGYTGELF
NA | TRBJ1-2 | TRBV7-2 | ASSPLGDNYGYT
NA | TRBJ2-3 | TRBV23-1 | ASRLTGRGTDTQY
TRBD1 | TRBJ2-7 | TRBV18 | ASSPGTVNYEQY
NA | TRBJ2-5 | TRBV2 | ASSVSVETQY
TRBD1 | TRBJ1-6 | TRBV6-1 | ASRDRLGSPLH
NA | TRBJ1-2 | TRBV29-1 | SGEGLGGYT
TRBD1 | TRBJ2-2 | TRBV7-9 | ASSLGQGGTGELF
NA | TRBJ1-4 | TRBV4-3 | ASSQDRGGGEKLF
NA | TRBJ2-1 | TRBV4-3 | ASSQDSGPTGYNEQF
NA | TRBJ1-4 | TRBV7-2 | ASSPRSAPGEKLF
NA | TRBJ1-1 | TRBV10-3 | AISDGIMNTEAF
NA | TRBJ2-7 | TRBV28 | ASAPGDSSYEQY
NA | TRBJ2-1 | TRBV7-9 | ASSLGGLGLDEQF
NA | TRBJ1-1 | TRBV28 | ASSPGQLNTEAF
NA | TRBJ2-7 | TRBV5-5 | ASSLEGRVVYEQY
NA | TRBJ1-6 | TRBV11-2 | ASSLDRNSPLH
TRBD2 | TRBJ2-3 | TRBV2 | ASSYRLAGGGDTQY
NA | TRBJ2-7 | TRBV7-9 | ASSPRQAPYEQY
NA | TRBJ2-3 | TRBV7-6 | ASSFGGGTAADTQY
NA | TRBJ2-7 | TRBV4-2 | ASSQEKRIKSEQY
NA | TRBJ2-4 | TRBV9 | ASSVGGGQGSIQY
NA | TRBJ2-1 | TRBV19 | ASSIPTKPEQF
TRBD2 | TRBJ2-1 | TRBV7-7 | ASSLAGDLSSEQF
NA | TRBJ1-3 | TRBV29-1 | SASYSSSGNTIY
NA | TRBJ1-1 | TRBV30 | AWGIRGAGATEAF
NA | TRBJ1-3 | TRBV3-1/TRBV3-2 | ASSRFDRASSGNTIY
NA | TRBJ2-1 | TRBV28 | ASLSTLPGVPLNEQF
NA | TRBJ2-2 | TRBV5-4 | ASSSPSADTGELF
TRBD1 | TRBJ2-2 | TRBV5-1 | ASGGQGPPGELF
TRBD2 | TRBJ2-7 | TRBV27 | ASSPRGAGYEQY
NA | TRBJ1-6 | TRBV6-5 | ASSLTEGLGNSPLH
NA | TRBJ2-5 | TRBV28 | ASSFEPLRAQY
TRBD1 | TRBJ1-3 | TRBV3-1/TRBV3-2 | ASSPRGVSGNTIY
TRBD2 | TRBJ2-1 | TRBV7-6 | ASSPGQAGGTVEQF
TRBD1 | TRBJ2-2 | TRBV5-1 | ASSSGTGGITGELF
NA | TRBJ2-5 | TRBV7-9 | ASTQGQETQY
NA | TRBJ1-4 | TRBV9 | ASSVEGAANEKLF
TRBD2 | TRBJ2-5 | TRBV9 | ASSVGGGTTGETQY
NA | TRBJ2-1 | TRBV20-1 | SADSYNEQF